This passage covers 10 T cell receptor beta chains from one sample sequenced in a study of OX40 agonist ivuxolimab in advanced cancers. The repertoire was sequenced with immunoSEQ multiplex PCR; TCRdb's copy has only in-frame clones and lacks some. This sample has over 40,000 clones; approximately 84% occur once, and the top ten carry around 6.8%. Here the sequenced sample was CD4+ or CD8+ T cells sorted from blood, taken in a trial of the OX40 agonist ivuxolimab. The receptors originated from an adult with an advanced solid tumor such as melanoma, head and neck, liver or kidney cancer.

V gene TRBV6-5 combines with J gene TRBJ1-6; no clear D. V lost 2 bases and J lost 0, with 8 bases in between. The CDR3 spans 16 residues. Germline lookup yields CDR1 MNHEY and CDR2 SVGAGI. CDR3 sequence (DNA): TGTGCCAGCAGTTACGACCATAGCTCCTATAATTCACCCCTCCACTTT. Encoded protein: CASSYDHSSYNSPLHF.

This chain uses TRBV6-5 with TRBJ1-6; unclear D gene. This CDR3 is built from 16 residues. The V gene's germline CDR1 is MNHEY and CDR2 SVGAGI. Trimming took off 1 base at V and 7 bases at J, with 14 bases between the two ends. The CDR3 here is CASSYLDVEGNSPLHF. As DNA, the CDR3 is TGTGCCAGCAGTTACTTGGACGTCGAGGGCAATTCACCCCTCCACTTT.

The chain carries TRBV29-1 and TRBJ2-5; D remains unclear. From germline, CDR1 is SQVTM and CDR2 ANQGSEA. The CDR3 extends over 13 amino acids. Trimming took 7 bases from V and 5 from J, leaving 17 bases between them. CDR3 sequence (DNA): TGCAGCGCCCACACCGGCCCCTCGGAGACCCAGTACTTC. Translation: CSAHTGPSETQYF.

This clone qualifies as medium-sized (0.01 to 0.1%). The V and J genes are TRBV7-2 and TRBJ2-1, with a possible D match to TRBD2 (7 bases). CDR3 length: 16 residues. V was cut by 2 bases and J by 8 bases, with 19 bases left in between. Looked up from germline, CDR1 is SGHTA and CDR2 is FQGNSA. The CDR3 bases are TGTGCCAGCAGCTTAATGGGGGGGGCTGGGAGAGATGAGCAGTTCTTC. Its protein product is CASSLMGGAGRDEQFF.

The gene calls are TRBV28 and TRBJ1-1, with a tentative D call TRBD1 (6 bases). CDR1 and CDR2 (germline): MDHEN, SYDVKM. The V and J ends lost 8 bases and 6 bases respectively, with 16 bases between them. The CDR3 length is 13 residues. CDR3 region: CASRKQGSPEAFF. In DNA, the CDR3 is TGTGCCAGCCGGAAACAGGGCTCCCCTGAAGCTTTCTTT.

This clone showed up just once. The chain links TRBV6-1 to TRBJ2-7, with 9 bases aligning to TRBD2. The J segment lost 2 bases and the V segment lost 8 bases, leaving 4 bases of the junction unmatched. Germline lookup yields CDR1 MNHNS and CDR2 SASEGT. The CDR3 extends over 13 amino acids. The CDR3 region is CASSSGEPYEQYF. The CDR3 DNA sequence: TGTGCCAGCTCTAGCGGGGAGCCCTACGAGCAGTACTTC.

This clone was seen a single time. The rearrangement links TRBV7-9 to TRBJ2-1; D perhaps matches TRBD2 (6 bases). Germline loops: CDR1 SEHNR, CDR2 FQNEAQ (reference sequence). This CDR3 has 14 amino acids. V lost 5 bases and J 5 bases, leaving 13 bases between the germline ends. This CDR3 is CASSPRGLNNEQFF. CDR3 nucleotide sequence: TGTGCCAGCAGCCCCCGGGGGTTAAACAATGAGCAGTTCTTC.

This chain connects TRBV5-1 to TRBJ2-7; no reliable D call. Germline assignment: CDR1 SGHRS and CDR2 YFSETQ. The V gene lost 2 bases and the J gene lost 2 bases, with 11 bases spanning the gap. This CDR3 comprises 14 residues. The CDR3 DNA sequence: TGCGCCAGCAGCTTAGCACTCTCGACCTACGAGCAGTACTTC. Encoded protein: CASSLALSTYEQYF.

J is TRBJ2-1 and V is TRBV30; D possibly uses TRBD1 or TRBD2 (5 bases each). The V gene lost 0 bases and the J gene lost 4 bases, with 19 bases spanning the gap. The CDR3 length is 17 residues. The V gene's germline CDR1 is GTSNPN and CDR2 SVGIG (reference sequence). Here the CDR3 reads CAWSVHYTGTRYNEQFF. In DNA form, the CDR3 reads TGTGCCTGGAGTGTACATTATACCGGGACCCGATACAATGAGCAGTTCTTC.

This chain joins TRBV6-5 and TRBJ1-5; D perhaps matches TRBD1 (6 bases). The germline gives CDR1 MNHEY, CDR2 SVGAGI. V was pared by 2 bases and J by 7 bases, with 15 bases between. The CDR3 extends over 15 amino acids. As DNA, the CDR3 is TGTGCCAGCAGTTACAATCGGCAGGGACAACAGCCCCAGCATTTT. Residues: CASSYNRQGQQPQHF.